This T cell receptor (beta chain) is drawn from a study of beta chain features in type 1 diabetes. General study findings and limits: The question of HLA type influencing TCRB rearrangement was one that remained unresolved here.

In this sample, this clone turned up a few times. Its antigen is still unknown. V was cut by 5 bases and J by 3 bases, with 13 bases left in between. The CDR3 has 14 residues. Germline lookup yields CDR1 MDHEN and CDR2 SYDVKM. Sequencing targeted expressed TCRB transcripts, as all isolated RNA had been reverse transcribed. Produced via immunoSEQ multiplex PCR; TCRdb's table is partial and in-frame only. The sample comprises around 99,000 clones, 30% to 40% of which are singletons, and over 0.065% rests with the top ten. The sample taken for sequencing was stem cell memory CD4+ T cells from blood. The TCR was taken from a woman aged 18-29 years in good health. This rearrangement joins TRBV28 to TRBJ1-1; D call uncertain. The DNA for the CDR3 is TGTGCCAGCAGTCTTGGAGGATTGCACACTGAAGCTTTCTTT. Translated: CASSLGGLHTEAFF. Full variable domain (missing parts from reference TRBV28 and TRBJ1-1): DVKVTQSSRYLVKRTGEKVFLECVQDMDHENMFWYRQDPGLGLRLIYFSYDVKMKEKGDIPEGYSVSREKKERFSLILESASTNQTSMYLCASSLGGLHTEAFFGQGTRLTVV.